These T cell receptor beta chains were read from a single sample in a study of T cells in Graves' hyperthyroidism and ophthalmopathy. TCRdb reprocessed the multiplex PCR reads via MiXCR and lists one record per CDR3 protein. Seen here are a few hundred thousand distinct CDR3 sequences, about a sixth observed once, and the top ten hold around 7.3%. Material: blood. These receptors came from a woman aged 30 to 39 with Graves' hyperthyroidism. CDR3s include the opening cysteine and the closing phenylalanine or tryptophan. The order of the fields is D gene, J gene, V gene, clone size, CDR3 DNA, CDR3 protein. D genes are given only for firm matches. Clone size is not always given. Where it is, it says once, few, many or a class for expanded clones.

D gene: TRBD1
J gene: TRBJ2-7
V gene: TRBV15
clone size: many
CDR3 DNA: TGTGCCACCAGCAGAACGACAGGGACCTACGAGCAGTACTTC
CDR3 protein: CATSRTTGTYEQYF

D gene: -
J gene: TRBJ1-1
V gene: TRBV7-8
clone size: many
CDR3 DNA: TGTGCCAGCAGCTTAGGTTATCCAGTAAACACTGAAGCTTTCTTT
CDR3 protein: CASSLGYPVNTEAFF

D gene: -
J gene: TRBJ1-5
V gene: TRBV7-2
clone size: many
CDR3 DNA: TGTGCCAGCAGCTTACGGAAGGGGCAGCCCCAGCATTTT
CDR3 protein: CASSLRKGQPQHF

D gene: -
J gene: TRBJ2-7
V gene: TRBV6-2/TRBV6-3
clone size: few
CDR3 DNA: TGTGCCAGCACCACAAGGGTGGGCTACGAGCAGTACTTC
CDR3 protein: CASTTRVGYEQYF

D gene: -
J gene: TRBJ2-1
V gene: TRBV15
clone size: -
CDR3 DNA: TGTGCCACCAGCAGCAGAGACAGCAGCTCCTACAATGAGCAGTTCTTC
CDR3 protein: CATSSRDSSSYNEQFF

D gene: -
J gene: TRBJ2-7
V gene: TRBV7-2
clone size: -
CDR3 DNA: TGTGCCAGCAGCTTACCCCACTCCTCCGAGCAGTACTTC
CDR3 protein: CASSLPHSSEQYF

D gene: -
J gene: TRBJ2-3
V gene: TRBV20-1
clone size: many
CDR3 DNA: TGCAGTGCTAGCAGTCAGGGTTCAGATACGCAGTATTTT
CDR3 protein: CSASSQGSDTQYF

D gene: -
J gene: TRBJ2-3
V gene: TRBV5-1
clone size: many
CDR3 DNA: TGCGCCAGCAGCTTGGCCGCTACTAGTTCACTCGTGGTAGATACGCAGTATTTT
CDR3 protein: CASSLAATSSLVVDTQYF

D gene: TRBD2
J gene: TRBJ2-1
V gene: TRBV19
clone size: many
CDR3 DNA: TGTGCCAGTAGTATAGAACCAGGGGCTAGCGGGGAGCCCCATGAGCAGTTCTTC
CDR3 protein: CASSIEPGASGEPHEQFF

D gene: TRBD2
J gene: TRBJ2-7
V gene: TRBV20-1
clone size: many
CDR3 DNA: TGCAGTGCGTATATAGCGGGAGGGCCTGGGGAGCAGTACTTC
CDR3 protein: CSAYIAGGPGEQYF

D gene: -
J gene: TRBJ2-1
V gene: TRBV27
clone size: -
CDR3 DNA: TGTGCCAGCAGTTTGCCGGAGGCCCCCTTAGATGAGCAGTTCTTC
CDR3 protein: CASSLPEAPLDEQFF

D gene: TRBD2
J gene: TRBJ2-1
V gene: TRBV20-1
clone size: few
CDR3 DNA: TGCAGTGCTCCATCCCCGGCAGCGGGAGTTTCCTATGAGCAGTTCTTC
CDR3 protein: CSAPSPAAGVSYEQFF

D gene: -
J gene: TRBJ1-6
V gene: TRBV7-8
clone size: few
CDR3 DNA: TGTGCCAGCAGCTTAGAGAACTATAATTCACCCCTCCACTTT
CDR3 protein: CASSLENYNSPLHF

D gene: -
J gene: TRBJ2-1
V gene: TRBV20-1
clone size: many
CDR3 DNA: TGCAGTGCCCAAAATCAGGGACATGAGCAGTTCTTC
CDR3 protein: CSAQNQGHEQFF

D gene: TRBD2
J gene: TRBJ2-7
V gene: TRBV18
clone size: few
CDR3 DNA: TGTGCCAGCTCAGGGGGACTAGCGGACGAGCAGTACTTC
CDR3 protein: CASSGGLADEQYF

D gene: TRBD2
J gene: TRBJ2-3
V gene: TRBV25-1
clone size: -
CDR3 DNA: TGTGCCAGCAGTGAATACAAAGTAGCGGGCCGTGATACGCAGTATTTT
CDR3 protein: CASSEYKVAGRDTQYF

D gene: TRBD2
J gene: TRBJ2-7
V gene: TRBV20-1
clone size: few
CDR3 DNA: TGCAGTGCTAGAGTCGTCGCGGGAGGTAAAGAGCAGTACTTC
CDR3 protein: CSARVVAGGKEQYF

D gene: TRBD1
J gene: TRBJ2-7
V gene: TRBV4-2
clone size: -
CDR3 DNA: TGTGCCAGCAGCCGTACAGGGGAAGTTGAGCAGTACTTC
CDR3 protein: CASSRTGEVEQYF

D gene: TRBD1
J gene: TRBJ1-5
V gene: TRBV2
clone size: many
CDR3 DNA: TGTGCCAGCAGCACCCAGGGGGCAGGGATCAATCAGCCCCAGCATTTT
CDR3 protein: CASSTQGAGINQPQHF

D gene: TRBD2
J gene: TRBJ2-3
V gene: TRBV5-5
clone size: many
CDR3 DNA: TGTGCCAGCAGCTTGGGAACGGGACTAGCTGCGGATACGCAGTATTTT
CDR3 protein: CASSLGTGLAADTQYF

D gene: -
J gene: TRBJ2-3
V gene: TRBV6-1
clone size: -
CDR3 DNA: TGTGCCAGCAGAGGCGCCCGGGATACGCAGTATTTT
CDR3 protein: CASRGARDTQYF

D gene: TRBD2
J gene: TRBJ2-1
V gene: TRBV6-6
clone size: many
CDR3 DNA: TGTGCCAGCAGTTACTCGAGGCGGGGGGGTGAGCAGTTCTTC
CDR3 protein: CASSYSRRGGEQFF

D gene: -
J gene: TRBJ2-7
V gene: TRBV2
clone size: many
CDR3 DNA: TGTGCCAGCAGGGCAGGGTCTAGCTCCTACGAGCAGTACTTC
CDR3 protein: CASRAGSSSYEQYF

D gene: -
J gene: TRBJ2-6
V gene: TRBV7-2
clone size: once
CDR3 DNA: TGTGCCAGCAGCTTCTTACCAGGGGGAGGACCTGGGGCCAACGTCCTGACTTTC
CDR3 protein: CASSFLPGGGPGANVLTF

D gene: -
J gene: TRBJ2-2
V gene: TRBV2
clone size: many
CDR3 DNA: TGTGCCAGCAGTGAAAGCGGACTTACCACCGGGGAGCTGTTTTTT
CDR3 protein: CASSESGLTTGELFF

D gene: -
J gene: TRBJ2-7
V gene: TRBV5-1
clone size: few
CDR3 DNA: TGCGCCAGCAGCTTACAGGGGACTCGTTACGAGCAGTACTTC
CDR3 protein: CASSLQGTRYEQYF

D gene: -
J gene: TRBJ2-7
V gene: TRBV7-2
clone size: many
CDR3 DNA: TGTGCCAGCATCGGTGGACATACCTACGAGCAGTACTTC
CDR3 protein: CASIGGHTYEQYF

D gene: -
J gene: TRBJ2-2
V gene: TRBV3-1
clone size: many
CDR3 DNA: TGTGCCAGCAGCCAAGGTAGAACCGGGGAGCTGTTTTTT
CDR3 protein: CASSQGRTGELFF

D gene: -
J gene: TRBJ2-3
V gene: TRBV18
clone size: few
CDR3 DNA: TGTGCCAGCTCACCCCCGACAGGTCCCCCGGGCACAGATACGCAGTATTTT
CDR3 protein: CASSPPTGPPGTDTQYF

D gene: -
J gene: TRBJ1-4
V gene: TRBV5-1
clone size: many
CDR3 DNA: TGCGCCAGCAGCTCCGACAGGCCAAATGAAAAACTGTTTTTT
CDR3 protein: CASSSDRPNEKLFF

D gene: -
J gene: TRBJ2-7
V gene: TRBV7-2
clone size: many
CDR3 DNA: TGTGCCAGCAGCTTCCCCGGGAGTGAGCAGTACTTC
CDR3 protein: CASSFPGSEQYF

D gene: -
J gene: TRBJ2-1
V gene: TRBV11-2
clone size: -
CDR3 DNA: TGTGCCAGCAGCCAGAAAATCGCGAATGAGCAGTTCTTC
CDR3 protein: CASSQKIANEQFF

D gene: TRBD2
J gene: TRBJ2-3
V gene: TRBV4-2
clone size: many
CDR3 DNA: TGTGCCAGCAGCTCGCCGGGACTAGCGCCAGATACGCAGTATTTT
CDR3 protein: CASSSPGLAPDTQYF

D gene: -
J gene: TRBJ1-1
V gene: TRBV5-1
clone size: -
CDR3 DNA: TGCGCCAGCAATCGCCTAGGAAGTACTGAAGCTTTCTTT
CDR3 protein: CASNRLGSTEAFF

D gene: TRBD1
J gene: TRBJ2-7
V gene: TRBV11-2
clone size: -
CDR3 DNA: TGTGCCAGCAGCTTATCATTCCAGGGGGCAGGCGAGCAGTACTTC
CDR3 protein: CASSLSFQGAGEQYF

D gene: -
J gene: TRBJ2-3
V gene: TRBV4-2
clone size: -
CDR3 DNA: TGTGCCAGCAGCCCAATCAGCGGGACATTCACAGATACGCAGTATTTT
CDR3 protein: CASSPISGTFTDTQYF

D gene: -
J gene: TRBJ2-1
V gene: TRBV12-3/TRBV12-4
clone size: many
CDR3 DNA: TGTGCCAGCAGTCTCGCGGGCGTAGCCTACAATGAGCAGTTCTTC
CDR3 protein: CASSLAGVAYNEQFF

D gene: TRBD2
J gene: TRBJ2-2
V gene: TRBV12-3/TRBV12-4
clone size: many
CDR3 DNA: TGTGCCAGCAGACTAGCGGGAGCGTACACCGGGGAGCTGTTTTTT
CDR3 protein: CASRLAGAYTGELFF

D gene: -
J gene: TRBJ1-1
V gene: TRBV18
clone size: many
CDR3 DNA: TGTGCCAGCTCACCATCATCGAGCGCTGAAGCCTTCTTT
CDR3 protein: CASSPSSSAEAFF

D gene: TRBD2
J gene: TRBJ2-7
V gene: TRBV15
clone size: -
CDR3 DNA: TGTGCCACCAGCAGAGGAAGTAGCGGGGGCGAGCAGTACTTC
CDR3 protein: CATSRGSSGGEQYF

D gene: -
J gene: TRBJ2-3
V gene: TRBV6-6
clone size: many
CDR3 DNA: TGTGCCAGCAGTTACTCCCGTTGGGTAGCTATCAGCACAGATACGCAGTATTTT
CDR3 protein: CASSYSRWVAISTDTQYF

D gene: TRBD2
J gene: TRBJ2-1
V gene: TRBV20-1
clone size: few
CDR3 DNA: TGCAGTGCCTCAGGGTGGGGACTAGCGCTCTACAATGAGCAGTTCTTC
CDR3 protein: CSASGWGLALYNEQFF

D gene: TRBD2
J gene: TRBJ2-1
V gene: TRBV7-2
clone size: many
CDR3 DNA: TGTGCCAGCAGTTATAGCGGGGGAGCTTCCTACAATGAGCAGTTCTTC
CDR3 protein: CASSYSGGASYNEQFF

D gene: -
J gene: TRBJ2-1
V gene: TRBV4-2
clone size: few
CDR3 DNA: TGTGCCAGCAGCCGCAACGGGGAAGCCAATGAGCAGTTCTTC
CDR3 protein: CASSRNGEANEQFF

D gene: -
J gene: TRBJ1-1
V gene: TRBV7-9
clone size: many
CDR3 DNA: TGTGCCAGCAGCTTAGAGAAGGCGGGAACTACCCTGGGCACTGAAGCTTTCTTT
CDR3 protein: CASSLEKAGTTLGTEAFF

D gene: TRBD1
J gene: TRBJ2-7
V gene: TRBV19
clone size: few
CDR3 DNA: TGTGCCAGTAGTACAGGACAGGGCTTAGCCTACGAGCAGTACTTC
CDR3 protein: CASSTGQGLAYEQYF

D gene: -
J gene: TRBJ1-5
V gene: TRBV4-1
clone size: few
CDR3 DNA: TGCGCCAGCAGCCAAGAGCAACAGATCAATCAGCCCCAGCATTTT
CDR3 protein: CASSQEQQINQPQHF

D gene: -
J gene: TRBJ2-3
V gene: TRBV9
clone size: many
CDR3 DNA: TGTGCCAGCAGCTTGGGGCGTTTAGGCACAGATACGCAGTATTTT
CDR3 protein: CASSLGRLGTDTQYF

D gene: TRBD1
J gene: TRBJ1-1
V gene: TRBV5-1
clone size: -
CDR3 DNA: TGCGCCAGCAGCTTGGGGACAGGGGGCAAGACTTTCTTT
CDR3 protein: CASSLGTGGKTFF

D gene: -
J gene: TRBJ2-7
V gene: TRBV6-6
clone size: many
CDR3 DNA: TGTGCCAGCAGTTACTCTTTATTCCCATCCTCCTACGAGCAGTACTTC
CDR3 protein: CASSYSLFPSSYEQYF

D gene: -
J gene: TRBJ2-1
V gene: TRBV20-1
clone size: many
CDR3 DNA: TGCAGTGCTAGAGTAAGCGCCTCCCTCTTTAGTGAACAGTTCTTC
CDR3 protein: CSARVSASLFSEQFF

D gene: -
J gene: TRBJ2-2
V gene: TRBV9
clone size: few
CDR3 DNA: TGTGCCAGCAACCTCCAGGGTGGCACCGGGGAGCTGTTTTTT
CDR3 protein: CASNLQGGTGELFF